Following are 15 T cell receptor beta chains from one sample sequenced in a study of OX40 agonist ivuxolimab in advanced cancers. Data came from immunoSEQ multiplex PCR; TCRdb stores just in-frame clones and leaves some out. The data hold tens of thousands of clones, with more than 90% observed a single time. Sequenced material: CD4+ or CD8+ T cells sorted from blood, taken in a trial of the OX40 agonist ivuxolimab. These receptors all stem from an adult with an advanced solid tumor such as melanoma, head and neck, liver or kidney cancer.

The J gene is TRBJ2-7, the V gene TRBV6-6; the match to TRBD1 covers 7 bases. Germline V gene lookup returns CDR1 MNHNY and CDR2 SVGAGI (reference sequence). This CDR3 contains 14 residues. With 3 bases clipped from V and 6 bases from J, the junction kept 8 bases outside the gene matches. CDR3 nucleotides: TGTGCCAGCAGTTATTCGGGACAGCTTGGCGAGCAGTACTTC. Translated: CASSYSGQLGEQYF.

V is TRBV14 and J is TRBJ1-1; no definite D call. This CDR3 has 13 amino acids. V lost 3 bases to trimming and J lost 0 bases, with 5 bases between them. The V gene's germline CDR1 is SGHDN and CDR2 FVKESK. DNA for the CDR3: TGTGCCAGCAGCCAGGATCTGAACACTGAAGCTTTCTTT. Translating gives CASSQDLNTEAFF.

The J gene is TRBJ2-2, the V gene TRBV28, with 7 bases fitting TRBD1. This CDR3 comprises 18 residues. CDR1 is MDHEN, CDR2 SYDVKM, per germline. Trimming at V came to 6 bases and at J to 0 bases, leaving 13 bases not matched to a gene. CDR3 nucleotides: TGTGCCAGCAGCCCACAGGGGTCCTGGTTCGCGAACACCGGGGAGCTGTTTTTT. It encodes CASSPQGSWFANTGELFF.

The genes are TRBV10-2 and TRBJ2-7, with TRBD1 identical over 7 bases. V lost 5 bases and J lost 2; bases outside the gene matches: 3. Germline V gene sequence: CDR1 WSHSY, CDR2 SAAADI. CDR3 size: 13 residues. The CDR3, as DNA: TGCGCCAGCAGTCGGGACAGCACCTACGAGCAGTACTTC. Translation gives CASSRDSTYEQYF.

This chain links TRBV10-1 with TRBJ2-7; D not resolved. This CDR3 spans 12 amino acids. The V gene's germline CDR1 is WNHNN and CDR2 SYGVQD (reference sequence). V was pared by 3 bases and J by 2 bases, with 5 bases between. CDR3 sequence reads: CASSDGAYEQYF. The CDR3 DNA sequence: TGCGCCAGCAGTGACGGTGCCTACGAGCAGTACTTC.

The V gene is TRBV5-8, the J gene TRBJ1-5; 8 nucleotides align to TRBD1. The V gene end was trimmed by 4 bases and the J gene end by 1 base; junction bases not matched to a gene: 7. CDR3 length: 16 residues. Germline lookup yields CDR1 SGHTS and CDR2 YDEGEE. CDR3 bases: TGTGCCAGCAGCCAGCATCAGGGGGCAAGCAATCAGCCCCAGCATTTT. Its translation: CASSQHQGASNQPQHF.

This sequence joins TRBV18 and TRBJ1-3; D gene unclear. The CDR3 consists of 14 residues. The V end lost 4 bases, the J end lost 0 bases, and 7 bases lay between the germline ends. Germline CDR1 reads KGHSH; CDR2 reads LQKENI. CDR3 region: CASSLSGSGNTIYF. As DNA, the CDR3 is TGTGCCAGCTCACTCTCGGGCTCTGGAAACACCATATATTTT.

This CDR3 reads CASSLGSSNEQYF. CDR3 coding DNA: TGTGCCAGCAGCTTAGGGAGTAGCAACGAGCAGTACTTC. The chain recombines TRBV11-2 with TRBJ2-7; D ambiguous. CDR3 length equals 13 residues. Germline values: CDR1 SGHAT, CDR2 FQNNGV. V was trimmed by 1 base and J by 5 bases, leaving 9 bases between them.

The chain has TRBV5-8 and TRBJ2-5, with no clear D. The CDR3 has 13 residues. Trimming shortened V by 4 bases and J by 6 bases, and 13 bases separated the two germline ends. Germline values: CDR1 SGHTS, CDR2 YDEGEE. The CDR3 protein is CASSLRGPKTQYF. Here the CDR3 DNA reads TGTGCCAGCAGCCTGCGTGGGCCCAAGACCCAGTACTTC.

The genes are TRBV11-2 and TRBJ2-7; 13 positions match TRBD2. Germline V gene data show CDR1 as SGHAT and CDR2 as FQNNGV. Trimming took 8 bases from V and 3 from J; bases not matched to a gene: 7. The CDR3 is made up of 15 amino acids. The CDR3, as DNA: TGTGCCAGCCGCAGGGGGACTAGCGGGATCTACGAGCAGTACTTC. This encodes CASRRGTSGIYEQYF.

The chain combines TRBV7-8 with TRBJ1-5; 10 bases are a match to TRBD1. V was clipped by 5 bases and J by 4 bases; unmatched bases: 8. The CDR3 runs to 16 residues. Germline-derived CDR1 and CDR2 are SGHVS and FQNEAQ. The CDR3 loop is CASSRLGTGANQPQHF. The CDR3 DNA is TGTGCCAGCAGCCGTTTGGGGACAGGGGCAAATCAGCCCCAGCATTTT.

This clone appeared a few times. This CDR3 reads CASQRDPRPQHF. CDR3 bases: TGTGCCAGCCAAAGGGACCCTCGACCCCAGCATTTT. This chain uses TRBV28 with TRBJ1-5, with D possibly matching TRBD1 (5 bases). The CDR3 covers 12 residues. Per the germline V gene, CDR1 is MDHEN and CDR2 is SYDVKM. Deletions cut 8 bases from V and 10 bases from J, with 15 bases between.

The CDR3: CASSPGLAGVEQYF. For the CDR3, the DNA is TGTGCCAGCAGCCCGGGACTAGCGGGAGTCGAGCAGTACTTC. This chain uses TRBV6-5 with TRBJ2-7, with 14 bases aligning to TRBD2. The CDR3 extends over 14 amino acids. The germline V gene has CDR1 MNHEY and CDR2 SVGAGI. The V and J ends lost 6 bases and 6 bases, in that order; junction bases with no gene match: 4.

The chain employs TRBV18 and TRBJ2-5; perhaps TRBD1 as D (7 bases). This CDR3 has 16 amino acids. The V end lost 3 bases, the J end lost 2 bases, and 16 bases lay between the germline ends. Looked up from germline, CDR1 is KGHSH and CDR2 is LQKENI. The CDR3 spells CASSPLPGGLQETQYF. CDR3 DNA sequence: TGTGCCAGCTCACCTCTGCCAGGGGGGCTACAAGAGACCCAGTACTTC.

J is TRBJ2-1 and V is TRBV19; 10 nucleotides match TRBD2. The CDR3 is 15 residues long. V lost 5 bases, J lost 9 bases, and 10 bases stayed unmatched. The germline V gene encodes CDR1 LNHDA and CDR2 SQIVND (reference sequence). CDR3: CASSPLAGAPGEQFF. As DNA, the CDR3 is TGTGCCAGTAGTCCGCTAGCGGGAGCCCCCGGTGAGCAGTTCTTC.